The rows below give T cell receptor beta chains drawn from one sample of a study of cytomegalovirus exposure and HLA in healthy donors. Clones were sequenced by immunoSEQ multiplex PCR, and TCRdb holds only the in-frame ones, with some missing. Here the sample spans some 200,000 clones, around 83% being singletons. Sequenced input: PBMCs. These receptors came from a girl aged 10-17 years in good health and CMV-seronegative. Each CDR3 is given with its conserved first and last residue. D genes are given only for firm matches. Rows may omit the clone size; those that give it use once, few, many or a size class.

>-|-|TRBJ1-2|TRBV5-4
TGTGCCAGCAGCTGGAACCAGGGTGCAAACCTTAACTATGGCTACACCTTC
CASSWNQGANLNYGYTF
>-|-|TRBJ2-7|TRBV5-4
TGTGCCAGCAGCCCATCTCACCCCGCGGATTACGAGCAGTACTTC
CASSPSHPADYEQYF
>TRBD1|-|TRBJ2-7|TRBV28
TGTGCCAGCACGGGACAGGAGGGTCAGTACTTC
CASTGQEGQYF
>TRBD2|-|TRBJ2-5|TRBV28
TGTGCCAGCGTATACAGGGGACTAGCGGGGGGGCAAGAGACCCAGTACTTC
CASVYRGLAGGQETQYF
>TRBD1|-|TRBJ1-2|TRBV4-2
TGTGCCAGCAGCCAAGTGGGACAGGGAAAGGGCTACACCTTC
CASSQVGQGKGYTF
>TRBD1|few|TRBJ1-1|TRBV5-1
TGCGCCAGCAGCTTGGGACAGGGTCGCACTGAAGCTTTCTTT
CASSLGQGRTEAFF
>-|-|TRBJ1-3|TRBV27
TGTGCCAGCAGTTCCTTAACACCGGGAAACACCATATATTTT
CASSSLTPGNTIYF
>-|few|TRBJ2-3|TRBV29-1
TGCAGCGTTCTCGGGATTGCCACGGCAGATACGCAGTATTTT
CSVLGIATADTQYF
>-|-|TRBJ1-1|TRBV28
TGTGCCAGCAGTTGGGGGGTCACTGAAGCTTTCTTT
CASSWGVTEAFF
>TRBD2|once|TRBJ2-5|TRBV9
TGTGCCAGCAGCGTAGAGGTGGGGGGGGGTCTAGACCAAGAGACCCAGTACTTC
CASSVEVGGGLDQETQYF
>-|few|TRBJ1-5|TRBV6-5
TGTGCCAGCAGTTATCGGGGTGTCGAGCCCCAGCATTTT
CASSYRGVEPQHF
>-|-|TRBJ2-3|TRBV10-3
TGTGCCATCAGTGAGTCGAGAGCAGGGACTAGCACAGATACGCAGTATTTT
CAISESRAGTSTDTQYF
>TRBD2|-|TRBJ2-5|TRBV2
TGTGCCAGCTCCCCCAGGGAGACTAGCGGGAGGGGAGAGACCCAGTACTTC
CASSPRETSGRGETQYF
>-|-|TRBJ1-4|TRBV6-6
TGTGCCAGCAGCGGGGCTGGGGGGGCGTTTGGAGAAAAACTGTTTTTT
CASSGAGGAFGEKLFF
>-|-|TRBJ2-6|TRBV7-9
TGTTCCAGCAGCAACCCCAGTATCTCTGGGGCCAACGTCCTGACTTTC
CSSSNPSISGANVLTF
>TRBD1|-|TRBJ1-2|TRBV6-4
TGTGCCAGCAGATATACCGGGACAGGCCCTGGGGACTACACCTTC
CASRYTGTGPGDYTF
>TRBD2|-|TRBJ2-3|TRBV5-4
TGTGCCAGCAGCTCCGCCTTATTAGGACTAGCGATAAGCACAGATACGCAGTATTTT
CASSSALLGLAISTDTQYF
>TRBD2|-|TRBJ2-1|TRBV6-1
TGTGCCGGCGGGGGGCGCGGATACTACAATGAGCAGTTCTTC
CAGGGRGYYNEQFF
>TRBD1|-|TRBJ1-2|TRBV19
TGTGCCAGTAGTATCGGGACAGTATCCTATGGCTACACCTTC
CASSIGTVSYGYTF
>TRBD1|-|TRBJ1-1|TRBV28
TGTGCCAGCAGTCTAACAGGGGTTTTTGAAGCTTTCTTT
CASSLTGVFEAFF
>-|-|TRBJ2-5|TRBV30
TGTGCCTGGAGTGGTTTTGAGCTGGAGACCCAGTACTTC
CAWSGFELETQYF
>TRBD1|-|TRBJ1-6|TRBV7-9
TGTGCCAGCAGCTTAGGACAGGGTTTCTATAATTCACCCCTCCACTTT
CASSLGQGFYNSPLHF
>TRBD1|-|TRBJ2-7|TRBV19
TGTGCCAGTAGTATCTGGGGACAGACCTACGAGCAGTACTTC
CASSIWGQTYEQYF
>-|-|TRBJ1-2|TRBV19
TGTGCCAGTAGTATTCTCCGCTACGGCAGCGCTACTAACTATGGCTACACCTTC
CASSILRYGSATNYGYTF
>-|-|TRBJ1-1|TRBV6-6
TGTGCCAGCAGTTACCCCTCAAAAGAGTTGAACACTGAAGCTTTCTTT
CASSYPSKELNTEAFF
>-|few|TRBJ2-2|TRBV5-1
TGCGCCAGCAGCTTGGCCGGGGGGCGTGGCGGGGAGCTGTTTTTT
CASSLAGGRGGELFF
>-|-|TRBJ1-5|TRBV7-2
TGTGCCAGCAGCTTAGCGCCGACAGCGGGACAGCCCCAGCATTTT
CASSLAPTAGQPQHF
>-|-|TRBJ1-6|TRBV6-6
TGTGCCAGCAGTTACTCGACGGCTCCTCAGCCGGGTGGTAATATCTTT
CASSYSTAPQPGGNIF
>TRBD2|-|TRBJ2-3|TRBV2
TGTGCCAGCAGTGAACGACTAGCGGGAGAAAATACGCAGTATTTT
CASSERLAGENTQYF
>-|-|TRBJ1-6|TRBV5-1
TGCGCCGGCTGGCAAAAGCTTGGTTGTAGTAGACACAACCTGACAGAGTATAATTCACCCCTCCACTTT
CAGWQKLGCSRHNLTEYNSPLHF
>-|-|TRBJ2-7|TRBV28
TGTGCCAGCAGTTTCGTAGTCTCCTACGAGCAGTACTTC
CASSFVVSYEQYF
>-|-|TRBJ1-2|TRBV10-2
TGCGCCAGCAGTGAGTCCAGGGTACGTGGCTACACCTTC
CASSESRVRGYTF
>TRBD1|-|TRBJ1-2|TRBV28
TGTGCCAGCATAGGGGCTCCGGGACAGGAGAACTATGGCTACACCTTC
CASIGAPGQENYGYTF
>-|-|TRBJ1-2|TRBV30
TGTGCCTGGAGTGTACAGAACTATGGCTACACCTTC
CAWSVQNYGYTF
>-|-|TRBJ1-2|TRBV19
TGTGCCAGTAGCCCCACGGGATCTTCTTACTATGGCTACACCTTC
CASSPTGSSYYGYTF
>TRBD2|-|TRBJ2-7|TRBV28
TGTGCCAGCGGTCTGGCGGGAGGGCAGTACGAGCAGTACTTC
CASGLAGGQYEQYF